This T cell receptor (beta chain) was captured in a study of blood T cells in healthy people across ages. The CDR3 contains 13 residues. Trimming at V came to 6 bases and at J to 6 bases, leaving 4 bases not matched to a gene. From germline, CDR1 is DFQATT and CDR2 SNEGSKA (reference sequence). A second PCR of roughly 7 to 11 cycles used a sample-barcoded 5' primer and a J-beta primer mix. TCRdb used MiXCR to reprocess the 5' RACE reads, holding one entry per CDR3 protein. This repertoire shows 550,000 to 750,000 distinct CDR3 sequences, approximately 21% found once; its top ten account for roughly 3.7%. The table lists this clonotype with a few counts.

This sequence was found in a man between 65 and 85 years old in good health. V is TRBV20-1 and J is TRBJ1-6; TRBD1 matches 8 bases. The specimen sequenced was blood. This chain's CDR3 is CSARQGRNSPLHF. In nucleotides, the CDR3 is TGCAGTGCCAGACAGGGGCGTAATTCACCCCTCCACTTT.